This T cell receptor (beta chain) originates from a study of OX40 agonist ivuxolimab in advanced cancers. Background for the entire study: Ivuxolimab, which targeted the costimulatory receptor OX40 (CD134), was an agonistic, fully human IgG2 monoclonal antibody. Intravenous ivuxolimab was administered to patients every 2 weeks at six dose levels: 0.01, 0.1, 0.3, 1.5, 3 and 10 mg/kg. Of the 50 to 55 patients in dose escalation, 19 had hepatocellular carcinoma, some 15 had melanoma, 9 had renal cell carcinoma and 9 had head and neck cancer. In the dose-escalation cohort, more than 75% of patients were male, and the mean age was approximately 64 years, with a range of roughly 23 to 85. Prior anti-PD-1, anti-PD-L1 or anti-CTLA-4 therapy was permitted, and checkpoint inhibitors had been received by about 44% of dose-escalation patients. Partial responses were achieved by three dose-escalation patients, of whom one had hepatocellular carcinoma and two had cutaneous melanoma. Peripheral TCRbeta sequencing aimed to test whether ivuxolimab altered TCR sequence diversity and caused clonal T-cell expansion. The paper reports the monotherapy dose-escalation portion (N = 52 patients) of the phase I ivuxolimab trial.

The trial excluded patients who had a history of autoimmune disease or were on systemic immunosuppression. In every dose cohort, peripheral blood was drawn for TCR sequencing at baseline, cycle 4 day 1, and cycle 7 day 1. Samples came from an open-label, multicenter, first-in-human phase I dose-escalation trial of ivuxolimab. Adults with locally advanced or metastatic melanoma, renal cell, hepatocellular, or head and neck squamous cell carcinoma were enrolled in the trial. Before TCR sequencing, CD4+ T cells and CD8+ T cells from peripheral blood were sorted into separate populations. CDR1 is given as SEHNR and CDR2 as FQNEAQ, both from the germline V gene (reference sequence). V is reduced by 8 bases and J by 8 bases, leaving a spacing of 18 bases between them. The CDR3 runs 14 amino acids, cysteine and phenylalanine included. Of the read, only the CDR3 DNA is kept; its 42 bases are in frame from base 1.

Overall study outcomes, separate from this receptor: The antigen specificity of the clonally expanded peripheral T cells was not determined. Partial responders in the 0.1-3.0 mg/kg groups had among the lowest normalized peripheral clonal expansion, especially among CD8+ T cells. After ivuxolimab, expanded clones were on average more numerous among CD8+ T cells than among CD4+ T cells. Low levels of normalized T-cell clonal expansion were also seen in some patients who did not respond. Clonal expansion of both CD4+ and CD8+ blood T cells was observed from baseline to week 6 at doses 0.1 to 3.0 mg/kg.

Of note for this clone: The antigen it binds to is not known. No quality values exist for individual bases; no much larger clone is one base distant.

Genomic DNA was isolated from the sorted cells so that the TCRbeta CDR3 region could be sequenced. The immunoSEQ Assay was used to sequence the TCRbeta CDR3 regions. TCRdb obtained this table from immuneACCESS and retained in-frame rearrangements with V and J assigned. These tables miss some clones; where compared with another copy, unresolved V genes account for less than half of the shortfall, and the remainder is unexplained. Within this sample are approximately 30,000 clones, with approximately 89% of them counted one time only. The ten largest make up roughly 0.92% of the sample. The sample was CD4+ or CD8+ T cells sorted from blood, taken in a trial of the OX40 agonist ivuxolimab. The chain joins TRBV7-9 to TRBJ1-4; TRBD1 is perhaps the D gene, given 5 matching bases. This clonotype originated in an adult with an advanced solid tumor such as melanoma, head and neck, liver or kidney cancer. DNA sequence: TGTGCCAGCGGGGCGAGAGGCGGGGACGAAAAACTGTTTTTT. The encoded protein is CASGARGGDEKLFF.